These 23 T cell receptor beta chains originate from one sample sequenced in a study of a mutant IDH1 vaccine in newly diagnosed glioma. TCRdb's table, derived via immunoSEQ multiplex PCR, lists solely in-frame clones and lacks some. The table records tens of thousands of clones, about 82% of them present only once. Their specific antigens are unknown. Documented time point: week 35, safety follow-up. The investigators gave 300 ug of mutant IDH1 20-mer peptide in each vaccine dose, together with topical imiquimod. The sample consisted of PBMCs, taken from a glioma patient whose treatment included an IDH1 peptide vaccine. The origin of the receptors is a man between 40 and 49 years old with glioma.

This sequence joins TRBV27 and TRBJ2-1; TRBD2 is a possible D gene (5 bases). Germline V gene data show CDR1 as MNHEY and CDR2 as SMNVEV (reference sequence). V lost 2 bases and J lost 3, with 11 bases in between. The CDR3 spans 15 residues. The CDR3 bases are TGTGCCAGCAGTTTAGCGGCGGGCCTCTACAATGAGCAGTTCTTC. This gives the protein CASSLAAGLYNEQFF.

The V gene is TRBV13, the J gene TRBJ2-3, with TRBD2 matching over 8 bases. V was pared by 5 bases and J by 5 bases, with 12 bases of the junction left unmatched. The CDR3 consists of 16 residues. CDR1 is PRHDT, CDR2 FYEKMQ, per germline (reference sequence). CDR3 coding DNA: TGTGCCAGCAGCCCTCCGGGACTAGGAGTAAGAGATACGCAGTATTTT. It translates to CASSPPGLGVRDTQYF.

The V call is TRBV10-3, the J call TRBJ1-2; possible D gene TRBD1, 5 bases. Germline CDR1 reads ENHRY; CDR2 reads SYGVKD. This CDR3 has 16 residues. V lost 0 bases and J 7 bases, leaving 18 bases between the germline ends. The CDR3 DNA is TGTGCCATCAGTGAGTCAACTGATTTCGGTGGGGGTGGCTACACCTTC. It translates to CAISESTDFGGGGYTF.

The chain links TRBV7-6 to TRBJ2-6; no reliable D call. V was cut by 6 bases and J by 0 bases, with 9 bases left in between. The CDR3 length is 15 residues. The germline gives CDR1 SGHVS, CDR2 FNYEAQ. CDR3 region: CASSYTYSGANVLTF. CDR3 sequence (DNA): TGTGCCAGCAGTTACACTTACTCTGGGGCCAACGTCCTGACTTTC.

The V gene is TRBV5-6, the J gene TRBJ2-1, with 12 positions matching TRBD2. Germline values: CDR1 SGHDT, CDR2 YYEEEE. V was clipped by 3 bases and J by 5 bases; unmatched bases: 6. The CDR3 sequence is 16 residues long. This CDR3 reads CASSWKGLAGHNEQFF. The CDR3 DNA is TGTGCCAGCAGCTGGAAGGGACTAGCGGGCCACAATGAGCAGTTCTTC.

V is TRBV29-1 and J is TRBJ1-2; no definite D call. Deletions cut 0 bases from V and 4 bases from J, with 6 bases between. The CDR3 length is 12 residues. CDR1 SQVTM and CDR2 ANQGSEA come from the germline V gene. CDR3 sequence: CSVEEVGYGYTF. The CDR3 region has the DNA TGCAGCGTTGAAGAAGTAGGCTATGGCTACACCTTC.

The CDR3 coding sequence is TGCGCCAGCAGCCTCAGGGGGGACACTGAAGCTTTCTTT. Its translation: CASSLRGDTEAFF. V gene TRBV4-1 combines with J gene TRBJ1-1, with 7 bases fitting TRBD1. Germline V CDR1 and CDR2: MGHRA, YSYEKL. This CDR3 has 13 residues. After removal of 4 bases from V and 3 bases from J, the junction contained 2 bases not matched to a gene.

The chain joins TRBV4-1 to TRBJ2-1; 7 nucleotides match TRBD2. The germline V gene encodes CDR1 MGHRA and CDR2 YSYEKL. Trimming cost V 6 bases and J 5 bases; bases outside gene matches: 7. There are 14 residues in the CDR3. As DNA, the CDR3 is TGCGCCAGCAGGCGGTGGGGGGGGAACAATGAGCAGTTCTTC. Translation: CASRRWGGNNEQFF.

This clone was detected once. This rearrangement joins TRBV19 to TRBJ1-2; possible D gene TRBD1, 6 bases. V lost 5 bases and J lost 7, with 8 bases in between. This CDR3 contains 11 residues. In germline, CDR1 is LNHDA, CDR2 SQIVND (reference sequence). The CDR3 loop is CASSHRVGYTF. CDR3 in DNA: TGTGCCAGTAGTCACAGGGTTGGCTACACCTTC.

The rearrangement uses TRBV6-6 and TRBJ2-1; D might be TRBD1 (6 bases). CDR3 length: 13 amino acids. Trimming removed 5 bases at V and 9 bases at J, with 14 bases between. The germline CDR1 and CDR2 sequences are MNHNY and SVGAGI (reference sequence). CDR3 sequence reads: CASSLLTGIEQFF. The CDR3 DNA reads TGTGCCAGCAGTCTGCTAACAGGGATTGAGCAGTTCTTC.

V and J are TRBV6-6 and TRBJ2-3; D assignment may be TRBD1 or TRBD2 (5 bases each). Germline V lookup: CDR1 MNHNY, CDR2 SVGAGI (reference sequence). The CDR3 runs to 13 residues. V lost 6 bases and J 2 bases, leaving 9 bases between the germline ends. The CDR3 here is CASRGEFTDTQYF. The CDR3 nucleotides are TGTGCCAGCAGGGGGGAATTCACAGATACGCAGTATTTT.

The chain has TRBV7-8 and TRBJ1-1; D remains ambiguous. V was pared by 5 bases and J by 0 bases, with 7 bases between. Germline values: CDR1 SGHVS, CDR2 FQNEAQ. The CDR3 length is 13 residues. Here the CDR3 DNA reads TGTGCCAGCAGCATCGATATGAACACTGAAGCTTTCTTT. Translated, it gives CASSIDMNTEAFF. Drawing the rest from reference TRBV7-8 and TRBJ1-1, the complete variable domain is GAGVSQSPRYKVAKRGQDVALRCDPISGHVSLFWYQQALGQGPEFLTYFQNEAQLDKSGLPSDRFFAERPEGSVSTLKIQRTQQEDSAVYLCASSIDMNTEAFFGQGTRLTVV.

The rearrangement joins TRBV7-1 to TRBJ2-7, with a possible D match to TRBD2 (5 bases). TRBV7-1 carries the ORF label, with uncertain function. V lost 4 bases to trimming and J lost 2 bases, with 9 bases between them. There are 13 residues in the CDR3. The CDR3 protein is CASSLGGTYEQYF. CDR3 sequence (DNA): TGTGCCAGCAGCTTAGGAGGTACCTACGAGCAGTACTTC.

This rearrangement joins TRBV5-1 to TRBJ1-2, with TRBD1 matching over 7 bases. Trimming cost V 4 bases and J 6 bases; bases outside gene matches: 9. The CDR3 covers 14 residues. Germline V gene sequence: CDR1 SGHRS, CDR2 YFSETQ. CDR3 bases: TGCGCCAGCAGCCCAATGACAGGGCCAAATGGCTACACCTTC. Translated, it gives CASSPMTGPNGYTF.

The gene calls are TRBV7-2 and TRBJ2-2, with TRBD2 matching over 8 bases. The CDR3 is 17 residues long. Germline values: CDR1 SGHTA, CDR2 FQGNSA. The junction had 11 bases not matched to a gene; V was cut back by 2 bases and J by 6 bases. CDR3 nucleotides: TGTGCCAGCAGCTTATCGGCTGCGGGACTAGGGGCCGGGGAGCTGTTTTTT. Amino acid sequence: CASSLSAAGLGAGELFF.

The V call is TRBV4-1, the J call TRBJ1-2; 8 bases are a match to TRBD1. Germline-derived CDR1 and CDR2 are MGHRA and YSYEKL. J gave up 4 bases and V 1 base, and 17 bases lay outside the gene matches. This CDR3 region has 19 residues. In DNA, the CDR3 is TGCGCCAGCAGCCAAGTTGATATGGGTCGGGCAGGGGGCGGCTATGGCTACACCTTC. This encodes CASSQVDMGRAGGGYGYTF.

The V and J genes are TRBV6-1 and TRBJ2-5; the match to TRBD2 covers 7 bases. The CDR3 loop spans 14 amino acids. V dropped 5 bases and J dropped 0; count of bases not matched to a gene: 3. Germline loops: CDR1 MNHNS, CDR2 SASEGT. CDR3 sequence (DNA): TGTGCCAGCAGTCCTAGCGGAAACCAAGAGACCCAGTACTTC. It is translated as CASSPSGNQETQYF.

The rearrangement joins TRBV5-6 to TRBJ2-7; 8 nucleotides match TRBD1. Germline V gene data show CDR1 as SGHDT and CDR2 as YYEEEE. V was clipped by 3 bases and J by 5 bases; unmatched bases: 4. The CDR3 length is 13 residues. The CDR3 is CASSYRDRHEQYV. DNA for the CDR3: TGTGCCAGCAGCTACCGGGACAGGCACGAGCAGTACGTC.

The rearrangement links TRBV30 to TRBJ2-1; no clear D. The CDR3 spans 11 residues. V was clipped by 7 bases and J by 2 bases, with 6 bases between them. The germline V gene has CDR1 GTSNPN and CDR2 SVGIG (reference sequence). For the CDR3, the DNA is TGTGCCTCCCGGGCCTACAATGAGCAGTTCTTC. It is translated as CASRAYNEQFF. Full variable domain (rest looked up from reference TRBV30 and TRBJ2-1): SQTIHQWPATLVQPVGSPLSLECTVEGTSNPNLYWYRQAAGRGLQLLFYSVGIGQISSEVPQNLSASRPQDRQFILSSKKLLLSDSGFYLCASRAYNEQFFGPGTRLTVL.

The J gene is TRBJ2-1, the V gene TRBV6-1; D remains ambiguous. The V end lost 0 bases, the J end lost 10 bases, and 13 bases lay between the germline ends. Germline V gene sequence: CDR1 MNHNS, CDR2 SASEGT. The CDR3 totals 14 residues. Here the CDR3 reads CASSEAKFGVEQFF. DNA of the CDR3: TGTGCCAGCAGTGAAGCGAAGTTTGGGGTGGAGCAGTTCTTC.

The rearrangement links TRBV5-1 to TRBJ2-5, with TRBD2 matching over 9 bases. Germline V lookup: CDR1 SGHRS, CDR2 YFSETQ. The CDR3 is 15 amino acids. Germline trimming cut 2 bases from V and 2 bases from J; bases unmatched to any gene: 4. Here the CDR3 reads CASSFRAGGQETQYF. The CDR3 region has the DNA TGCGCCAGCAGCTTTCGAGCGGGAGGACAAGAGACCCAGTACTTC.

The CDR3 loop is CASSYGPTGSDGYTF. CDR3 nucleotide sequence: TGTGCCAGCAGTTACGGGCCGACAGGGTCGGATGGCTACACCTTC. The V call is TRBV6-5, the J call TRBJ1-2, with 7 bases aligning to TRBD1. V lost 2 bases and J lost 6; bases outside the gene matches: 9. Germline CDR1 reads MNHEY; CDR2 reads SVGAGI. The CDR3 contains 15 residues.

The chain uses TRBV27 and TRBJ2-7, with D unresolved. Trimming shortened V by 5 bases and J by 2 bases, and 10 bases separated the two germline ends. Germline V gives CDR1 MNHEY, CDR2 SMNVEV (reference sequence). This CDR3 region has 13 residues. DNA of the CDR3: TGTGCCAGCAGTCCCCACGAGACCTACGAGCAGTACTTC. Amino acids: CASSPHETYEQYF.